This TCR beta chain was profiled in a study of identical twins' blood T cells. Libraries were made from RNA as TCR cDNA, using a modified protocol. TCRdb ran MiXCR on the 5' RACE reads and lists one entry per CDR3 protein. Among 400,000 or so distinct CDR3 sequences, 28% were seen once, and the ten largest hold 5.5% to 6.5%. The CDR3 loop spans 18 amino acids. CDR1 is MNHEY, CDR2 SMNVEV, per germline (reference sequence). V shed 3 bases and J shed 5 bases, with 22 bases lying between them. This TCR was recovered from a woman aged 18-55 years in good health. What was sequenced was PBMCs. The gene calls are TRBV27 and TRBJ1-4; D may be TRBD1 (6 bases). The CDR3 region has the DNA TGTGCCAGCAGTTTCCGACGTAGCTCGGCAGGGGTAAATGAAAAACTGTTTTTT. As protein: CASSFRRSSAGVNEKLFF. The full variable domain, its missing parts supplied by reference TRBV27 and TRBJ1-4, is EAQVTQNPRYLITVTGKKLTVTCSQNMNHEYMSWYRQDPGLGLRQIYYSMNVEVTDKGDVPEGYKVSRKEKRNFPLILESPSPNQTSLYFCASSFRRSSAGVNEKLFFGSGTQLSVL.